This TCR beta chain came from a study of blood T cell repertoires in COVID-19. The ends lost 3 bases at V and 9 bases at J; junction bases unmatched: 5. The CDR3 extends over 13 amino acids. Germline lookup yields CDR1 SGDLS and CDR2 YYNGEE. In the original workflow: Estimation of nucleated cell counts relied on the amplification of reference gene primers. Assay used: immunoSEQ multiplex PCR; TCRdb lists only in-frame clones, some missing. V, J and clone size are those of that table, while D and trimming were read from the DNA. The table has hundreds of thousands of clones, 75% to 90% seen once. The origin of this receptor is a woman aged 60-70 years with COVID-19, enrolled during active disease. The V call is TRBV9, the J call TRBJ1-2; the match to TRBD1 covers 10 bases. Specimen: peripheral blood. The CDR3 here is CASSAGTGVSYTF. CDR3 DNA: TGTGCCAGCAGCGCTGGGACAGGGGTCAGCTACACCTTC.